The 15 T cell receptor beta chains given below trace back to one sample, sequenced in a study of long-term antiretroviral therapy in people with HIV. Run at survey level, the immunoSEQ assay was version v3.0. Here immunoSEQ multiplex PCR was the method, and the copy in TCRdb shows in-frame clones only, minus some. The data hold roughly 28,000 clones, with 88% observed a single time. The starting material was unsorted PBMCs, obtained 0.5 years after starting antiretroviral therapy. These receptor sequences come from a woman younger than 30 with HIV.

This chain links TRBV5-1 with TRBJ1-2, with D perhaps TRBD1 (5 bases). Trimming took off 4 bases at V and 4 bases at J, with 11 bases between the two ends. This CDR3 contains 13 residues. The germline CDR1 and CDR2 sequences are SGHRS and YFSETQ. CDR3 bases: TGCGCCAGCAGCCCGGGGACCGTCTATGGCTACACCTTC. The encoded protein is CASSPGTVYGYTF.

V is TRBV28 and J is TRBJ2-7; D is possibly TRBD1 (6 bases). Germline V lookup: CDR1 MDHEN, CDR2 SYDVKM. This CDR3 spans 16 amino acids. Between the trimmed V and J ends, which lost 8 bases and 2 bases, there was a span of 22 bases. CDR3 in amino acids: CASRQHGTPIPYEQYF. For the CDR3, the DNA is TGTGCCAGCCGACAACATGGGACACCCATTCCCTACGAGCAGTACTTC.

CDR3 sequence reads: CASSTPFTGYEQYF. DNA of the CDR3: TGTGCCAGCAGCACTCCGTTCACAGGGTACGAGCAGTACTTC. The chain couples TRBV5-4 to TRBJ2-7; D perhaps matches TRBD1 (6 bases). With 4 bases removed from V and 4 bases from J, the gap between germline ends came to 15 bases. In germline, CDR1 is SGHNT, CDR2 YYREEE (reference sequence). This CDR3 is built from 14 residues.

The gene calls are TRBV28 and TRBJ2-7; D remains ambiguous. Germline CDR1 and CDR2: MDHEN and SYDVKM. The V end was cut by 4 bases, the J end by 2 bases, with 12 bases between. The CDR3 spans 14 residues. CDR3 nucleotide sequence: TGTGCCAGCAGTTCCCTTGTGGGGACCTACGAGCAGTACTTC. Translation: CASSSLVGTYEQYF.

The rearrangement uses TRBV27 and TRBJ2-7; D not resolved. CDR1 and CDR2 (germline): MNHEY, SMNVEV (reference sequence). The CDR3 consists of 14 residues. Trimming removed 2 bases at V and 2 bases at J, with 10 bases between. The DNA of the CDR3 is TGTGCCAGCAGTTTAGGCCCAGGAACCTACGAGCAGTACTTC. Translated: CASSLGPGTYEQYF.

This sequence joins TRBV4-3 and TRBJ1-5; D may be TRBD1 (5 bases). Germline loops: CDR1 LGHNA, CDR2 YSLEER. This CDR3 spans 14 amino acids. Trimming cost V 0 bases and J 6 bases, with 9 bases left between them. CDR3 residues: CASSQETGSQPQHF. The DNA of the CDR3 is TGCGCCAGCAGCCAAGAAACAGGCAGTCAGCCCCAGCATTTT.

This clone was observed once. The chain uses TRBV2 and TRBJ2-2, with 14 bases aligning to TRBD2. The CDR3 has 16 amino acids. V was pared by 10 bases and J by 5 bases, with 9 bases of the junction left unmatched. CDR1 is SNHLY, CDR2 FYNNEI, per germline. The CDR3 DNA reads TGTGCCACTGCCGGGACTAGCGGGAGTTTGACCGGGGAGCTGTTTTTT. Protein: CATAGTSGSLTGELFF.

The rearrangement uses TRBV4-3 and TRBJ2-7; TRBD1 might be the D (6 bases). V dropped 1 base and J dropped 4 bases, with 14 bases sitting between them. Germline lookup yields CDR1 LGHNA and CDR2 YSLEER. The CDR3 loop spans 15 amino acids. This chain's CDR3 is CASSQGGQGTYEQYF. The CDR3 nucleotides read TGCGCCAGCAGCCAAGGGGGCCAGGGGACATACGAGCAGTACTTC.

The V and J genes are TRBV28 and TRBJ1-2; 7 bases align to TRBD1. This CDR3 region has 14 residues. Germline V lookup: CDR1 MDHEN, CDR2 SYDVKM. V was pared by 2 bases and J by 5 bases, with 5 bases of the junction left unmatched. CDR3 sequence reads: CASSLVAGGYGYTF. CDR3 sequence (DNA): TGTGCCAGCAGTTTAGTCGCAGGGGGTTATGGCTACACCTTC.

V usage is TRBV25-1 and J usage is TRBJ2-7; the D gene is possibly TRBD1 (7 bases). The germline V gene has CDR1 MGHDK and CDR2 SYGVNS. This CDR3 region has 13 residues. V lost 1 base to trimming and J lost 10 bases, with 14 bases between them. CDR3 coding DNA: TGTGCCAGCAGTGAATGGCCAGGGGGGTACCAGTACTTC. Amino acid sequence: CASSEWPGGYQYF.

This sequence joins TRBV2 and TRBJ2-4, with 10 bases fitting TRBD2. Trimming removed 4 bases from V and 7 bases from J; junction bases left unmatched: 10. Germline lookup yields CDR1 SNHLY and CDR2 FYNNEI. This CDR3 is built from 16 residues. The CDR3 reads CASSALAGGRDNIQYF. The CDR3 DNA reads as TGTGCCAGCAGTGCTTTAGCGGGAGGTAGGGACAACATTCAGTACTTC.

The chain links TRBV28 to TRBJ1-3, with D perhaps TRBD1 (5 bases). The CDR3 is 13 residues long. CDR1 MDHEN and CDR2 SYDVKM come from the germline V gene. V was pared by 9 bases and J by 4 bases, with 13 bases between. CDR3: CASLRGMGNTIYF. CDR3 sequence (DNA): TGTGCCAGTCTCCGGGGGATGGGAAACACCATATATTTT.

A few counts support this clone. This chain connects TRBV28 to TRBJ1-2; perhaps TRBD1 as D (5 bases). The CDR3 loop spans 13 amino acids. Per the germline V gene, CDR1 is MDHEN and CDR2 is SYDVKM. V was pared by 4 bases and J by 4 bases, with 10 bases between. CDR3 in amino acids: CASSYGTFYGYTF. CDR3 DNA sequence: TGTGCCAGCAGTTACGGGACCTTCTATGGCTACACCTTC.

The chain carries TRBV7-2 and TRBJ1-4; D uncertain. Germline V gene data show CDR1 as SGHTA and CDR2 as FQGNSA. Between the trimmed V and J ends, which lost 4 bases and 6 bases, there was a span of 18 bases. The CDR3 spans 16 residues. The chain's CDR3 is CASSSPLLGRDEKLFF. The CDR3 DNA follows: TGTGCCAGCAGCTCACCCCTCTTGGGGAGGGATGAAAAACTGTTTTTT.

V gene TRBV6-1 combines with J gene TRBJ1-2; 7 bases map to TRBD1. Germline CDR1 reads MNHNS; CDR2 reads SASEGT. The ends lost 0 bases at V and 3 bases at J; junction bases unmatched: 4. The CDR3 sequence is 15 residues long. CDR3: CASSEAHGTDYGYTF. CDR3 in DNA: TGTGCCAGCAGTGAAGCGCACGGGACAGACTATGGCTACACCTTC.